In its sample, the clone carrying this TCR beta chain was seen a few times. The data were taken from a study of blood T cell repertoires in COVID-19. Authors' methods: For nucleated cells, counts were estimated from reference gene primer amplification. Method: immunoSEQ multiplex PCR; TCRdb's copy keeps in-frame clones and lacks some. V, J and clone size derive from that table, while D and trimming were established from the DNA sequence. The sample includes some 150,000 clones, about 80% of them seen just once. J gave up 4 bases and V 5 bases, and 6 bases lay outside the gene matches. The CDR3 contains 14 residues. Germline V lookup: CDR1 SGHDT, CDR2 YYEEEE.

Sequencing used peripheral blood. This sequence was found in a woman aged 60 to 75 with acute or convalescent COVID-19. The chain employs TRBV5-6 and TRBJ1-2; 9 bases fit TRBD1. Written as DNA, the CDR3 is TGTGCCAGCAGTCCAACAGGGGGCTTCTATGGCTACACCTTC. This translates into CASSPTGGFYGYTF.